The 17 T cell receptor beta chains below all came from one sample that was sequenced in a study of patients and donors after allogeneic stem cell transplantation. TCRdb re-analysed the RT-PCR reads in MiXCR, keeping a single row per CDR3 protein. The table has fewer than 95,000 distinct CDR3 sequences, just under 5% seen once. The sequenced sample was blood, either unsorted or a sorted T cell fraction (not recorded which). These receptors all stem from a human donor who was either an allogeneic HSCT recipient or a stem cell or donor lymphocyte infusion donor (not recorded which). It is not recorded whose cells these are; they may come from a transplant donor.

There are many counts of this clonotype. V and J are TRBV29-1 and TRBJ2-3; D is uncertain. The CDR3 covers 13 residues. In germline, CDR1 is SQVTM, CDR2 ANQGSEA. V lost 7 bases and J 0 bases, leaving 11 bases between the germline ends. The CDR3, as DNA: TGCAGCGCTGTACCCACTAGCACAGATACGCAGTATTTT. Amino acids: CSAVPTSTDTQYF.

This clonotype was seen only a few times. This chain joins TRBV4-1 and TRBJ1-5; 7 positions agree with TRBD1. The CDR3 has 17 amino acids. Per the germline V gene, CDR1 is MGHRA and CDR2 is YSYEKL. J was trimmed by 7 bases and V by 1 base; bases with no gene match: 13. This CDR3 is CASSQGSQGVSRQPQHF. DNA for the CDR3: TGCGCCAGCAGCCAAGGGTCGCAGGGGGTAAGCCGACAGCCCCAGCATTTT.

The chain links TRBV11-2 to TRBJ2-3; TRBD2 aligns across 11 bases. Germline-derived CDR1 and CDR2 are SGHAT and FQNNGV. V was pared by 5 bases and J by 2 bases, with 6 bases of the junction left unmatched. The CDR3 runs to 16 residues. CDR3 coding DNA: TGTGCCAGCAGCGTAGGGACTAGCGGATACACAGATACGCAGTATTTT. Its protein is CASSVGTSGYTDTQYF.

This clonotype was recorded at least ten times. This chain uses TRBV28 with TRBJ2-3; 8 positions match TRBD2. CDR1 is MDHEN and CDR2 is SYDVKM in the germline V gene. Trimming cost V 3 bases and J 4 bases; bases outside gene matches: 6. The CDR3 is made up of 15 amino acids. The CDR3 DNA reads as TGTGCCAGCAGTTTCGGGGGGGTCAGGGCAGATACGCAGTATTTT. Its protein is CASSFGGVRADTQYF. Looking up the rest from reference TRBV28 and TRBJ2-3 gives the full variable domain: DVKVTQSSRYLVKRTGEKVFLECVQDMDHENMFWYRQDPGLGLRLIYFSYDVKMKEKGDIPEGYSVSREKKERFSLILESASTNQTSMYLCASSFGGVRADTQYFGPGTRLTVL.

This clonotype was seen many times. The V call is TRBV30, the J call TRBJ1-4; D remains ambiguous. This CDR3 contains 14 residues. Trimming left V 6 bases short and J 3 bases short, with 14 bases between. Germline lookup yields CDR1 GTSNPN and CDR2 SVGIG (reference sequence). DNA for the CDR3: TGTGCCTGCCCCCCGACTAACTCTAATGAAAAACTGTTTTTT. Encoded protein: CACPPTNSNEKLFF.

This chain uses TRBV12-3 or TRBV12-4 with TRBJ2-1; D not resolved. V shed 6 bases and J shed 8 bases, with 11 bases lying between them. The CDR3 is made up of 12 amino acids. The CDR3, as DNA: TGTGCCAGCAGCCACCATGGGGATGAGCAGTTCTTC. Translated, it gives CASSHHGDEQFF.

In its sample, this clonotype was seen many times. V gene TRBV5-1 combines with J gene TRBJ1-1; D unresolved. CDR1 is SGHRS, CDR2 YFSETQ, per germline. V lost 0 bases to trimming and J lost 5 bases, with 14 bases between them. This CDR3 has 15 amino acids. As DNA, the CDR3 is TGCGCCAGCAGCTTGGATCCAGGCGTGCGGACTGAAGCTTTCTTT. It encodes CASSLDPGVRTEAFF.

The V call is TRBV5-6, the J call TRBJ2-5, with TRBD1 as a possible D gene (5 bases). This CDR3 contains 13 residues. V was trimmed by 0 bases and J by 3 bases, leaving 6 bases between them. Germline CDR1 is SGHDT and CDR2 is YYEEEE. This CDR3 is CASSLDRKETQYF. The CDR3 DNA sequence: TGTGCCAGCAGCTTGGACAGGAAAGAGACCCAGTACTTC.

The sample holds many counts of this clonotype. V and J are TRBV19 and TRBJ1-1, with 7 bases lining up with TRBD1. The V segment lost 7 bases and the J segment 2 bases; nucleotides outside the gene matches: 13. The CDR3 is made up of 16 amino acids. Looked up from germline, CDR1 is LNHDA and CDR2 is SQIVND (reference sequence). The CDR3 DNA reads TGTGCCAGTACCCCTCGGAGGGGGCCCAGAAACACTGAAGCTTTCTTT. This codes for CASTPRRGPRNTEAFF.

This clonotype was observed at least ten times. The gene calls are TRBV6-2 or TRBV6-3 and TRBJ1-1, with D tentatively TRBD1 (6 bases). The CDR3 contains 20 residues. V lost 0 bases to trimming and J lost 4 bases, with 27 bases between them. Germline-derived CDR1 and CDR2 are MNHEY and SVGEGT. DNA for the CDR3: TGTGCCAGCAGTTACTCGGGGGCCCACTCATTCCGACGAGAGGGCACTGAAGCTTTCTTT. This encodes CASSYSGAHSFRREGTEAFF.

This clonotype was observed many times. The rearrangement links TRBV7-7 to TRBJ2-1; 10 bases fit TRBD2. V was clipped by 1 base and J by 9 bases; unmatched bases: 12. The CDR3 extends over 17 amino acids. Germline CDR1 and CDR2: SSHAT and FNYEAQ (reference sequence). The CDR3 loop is CASSLGLAGASGAEQFF. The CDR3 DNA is TGTGCCAGCAGCTTAGGGCTAGCGGGAGCGTCTGGGGCTGAGCAGTTCTTC.

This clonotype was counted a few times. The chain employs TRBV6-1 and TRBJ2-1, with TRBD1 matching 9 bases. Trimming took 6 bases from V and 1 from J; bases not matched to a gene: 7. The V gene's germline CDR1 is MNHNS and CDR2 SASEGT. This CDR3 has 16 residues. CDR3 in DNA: TGTGCCAGCAGCGTTTCCGGGACAGGGTCCTACAATGAGCAGTTCTTC. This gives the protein CASSVSGTGSYNEQFF.

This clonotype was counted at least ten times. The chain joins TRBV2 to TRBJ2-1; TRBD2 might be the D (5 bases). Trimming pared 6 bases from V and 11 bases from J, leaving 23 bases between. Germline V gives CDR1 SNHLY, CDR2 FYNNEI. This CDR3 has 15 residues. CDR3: CASRAKVISELKQFF. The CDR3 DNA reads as TGTGCCAGCAGGGCCAAGGTTATTAGCGAGTTGAAGCAGTTCTTC.

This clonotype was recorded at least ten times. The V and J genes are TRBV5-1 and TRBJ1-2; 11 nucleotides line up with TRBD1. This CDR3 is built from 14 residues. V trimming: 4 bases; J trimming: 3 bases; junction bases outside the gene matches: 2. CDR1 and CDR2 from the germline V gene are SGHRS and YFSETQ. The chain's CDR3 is CASSRDRGYYGYTF. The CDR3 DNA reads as TGCGCCAGCAGCAGGGACAGGGGGTACTATGGCTACACCTTC.

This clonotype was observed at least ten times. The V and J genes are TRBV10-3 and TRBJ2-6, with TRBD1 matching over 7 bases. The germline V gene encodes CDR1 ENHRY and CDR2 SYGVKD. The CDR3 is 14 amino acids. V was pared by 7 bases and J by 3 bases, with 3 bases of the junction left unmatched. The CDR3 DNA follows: TGTGCCATCAACGACAGGGATGGGGCCAACGTCCTGACTTTC. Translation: CAINDRDGANVLTF.

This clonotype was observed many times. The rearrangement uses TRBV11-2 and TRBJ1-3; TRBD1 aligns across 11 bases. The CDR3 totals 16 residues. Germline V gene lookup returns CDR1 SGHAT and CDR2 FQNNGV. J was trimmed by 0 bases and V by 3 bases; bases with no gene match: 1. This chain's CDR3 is CASSLGTGGSGNTIYF. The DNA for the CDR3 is TGTGCCAGCAGCTTGGGGACAGGGGGCTCTGGAAACACCATATATTTT.

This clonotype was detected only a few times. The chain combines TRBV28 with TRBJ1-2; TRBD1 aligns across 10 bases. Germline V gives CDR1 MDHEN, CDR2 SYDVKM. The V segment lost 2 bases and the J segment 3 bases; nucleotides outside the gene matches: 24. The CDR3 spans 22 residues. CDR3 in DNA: TGTGCCAGCAGTTTACTAGGTACCCCGGAACTCTACCGGGACAGGGGTCACTATGGCTACACCTTC. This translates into CASSLLGTPELYRDRGHYGYTF.